This passage covers 10 T cell receptor beta chains from one sample sequenced in a study of blood T cell repertoires in COVID-19. The table came from immunoSEQ multiplex PCR; TCRdb's copy has only in-frame clones and leaves some out. Among roughly 420,000 clones listed, 85% to 90% were seen once. The sequencing sample was made of PBMCs or T cells enriched from blood (not recorded which). Receptors originate from a woman aged 25 to 45 with acute COVID-19.

The CDR3 region is CASSVARSSGNTIYF. In DNA, the CDR3 is TGTGCCAGCAGCGTGGCACGGTCCTCTGGAAACACCATATATTTT. V is TRBV5-6 and J is TRBJ1-3; D ambiguous. The CDR3 contains 15 residues. In germline, CDR1 is SGHDT, CDR2 YYEEEE. V lost 4 bases to trimming and J lost 0 bases, with 11 bases between them.

The sample holds a few counts of this clone. The genes are TRBV9 and TRBJ2-2; 8 positions match TRBD2. Unmatched junction bases numbered 2, after V lost 0 bases and J lost 4 bases. The CDR3 spans 15 residues. Germline CDR1 and CDR2: SGDLS and YYNGEE. For the CDR3, the DNA is TGTGCCAGCAGCGTAGCGGGGGGGTTCACCGGGGAGCTGTTTTTT. It is translated as CASSVAGGFTGELFF.

The chain links TRBV7-9 to TRBJ1-1, with 8 bases that match TRBD1. This CDR3 is 14 amino acids long. Germline V gives CDR1 SEHNR, CDR2 FQNEAQ (reference sequence). Trimming took 6 bases from V and 5 from J; bases not matched to a gene: 8. The DNA of the CDR3 is TGTGCCAGCAGTGTCGGTCAGGGGGCAACTGAAGCTTTCTTT. Residues: CASSVGQGATEAFF.

The chain employs TRBV4-3 and TRBJ2-6; TRBD1 aligns across 9 bases. The germline V gene has CDR1 LGHNA and CDR2 YSLEER. The CDR3 is made up of 17 amino acids. The V and J ends lost 0 bases and 5 bases, in that order; junction bases with no gene match: 5. This CDR3 is CASSQDSTGGWANVLTF. DNA of the CDR3: TGCGCCAGCAGCCAAGACTCCACAGGGGGCTGGGCCAACGTCCTGACTTTC.

V gene TRBV3-1 (or the pseudogene TRBV3-2) combines with J gene TRBJ1-1; 7 nucleotides align to TRBD1. There are 21 residues in the CDR3. Germline V gene data show CDR1 as LGHDT and CDR2 as YNNKEL (reference sequence). With 1 base clipped from V and 0 bases from J, the junction kept 20 bases outside the gene matches. In DNA form, the CDR3 reads TGTGCCAGCAGCCAAGCGCCGATGACAGGGTCCTGGCGGCTAATGAACACTGAAGCTTTCTTT. Translated, it gives CASSQAPMTGSWRLMNTEAFF.

The gene calls are TRBV7-9 and TRBJ2-3; D is unclear. The CDR3 runs 16 residues. CDR1 SEHNR and CDR2 FQNEAQ come from the germline V gene (reference sequence). Trimming pared 1 base from V and 0 bases from J, leaving 11 bases between. Written as DNA, the CDR3 is TGTGCCAGCAGCTTAGAAAAGCCTATTAGCACAGATACGCAGTATTTT. Amino acid sequence: CASSLEKPISTDTQYF. The entire variable domain, with the rest obtained from reference TRBV7-9 and TRBJ2-3, is as follows: DTGVSQNPRHKITKRGQNVTFRCDPISEHNRLYWYRQTLGQGPEFLTYFQNEAQLEKSRLLSDRFSAERPKGSFSTLEIQRTEQGDSAMYLCASSLEKPISTDTQYFGPGTRLTVL.

The chain has TRBV7-9 and TRBJ2-7, with D perhaps matching TRBD1 (5 bases). The V and J ends lost 4 bases and 0 bases respectively, with 13 bases between them. This CDR3 spans 15 amino acids. CDR1 SEHNR and CDR2 FQNEAQ come from the germline V gene (reference sequence). The CDR3 DNA is TGTGCCAGCAGCTCTACAGGCGCAAGCTCCTACGAGCAGTACTTC. As protein: CASSSTGASSYEQYF.

The rearrangement uses TRBV5-6 and TRBJ1-2, with a tentative D call TRBD1 (5 bases). This CDR3 is built from 14 residues. With 2 bases removed from V and 3 bases from J, the gap between germline ends came to 11 bases. Germline CDR1 reads SGHDT; CDR2 reads YYEEEE. The CDR3: CASSLPAGYYGYTF. The CDR3 nucleotides are TGTGCCAGCAGCTTACCCGCAGGGTACTATGGCTACACCTTC. The full variable domain, rest sourced from reference TRBV5-6 and TRBJ1-2, is DAGVTQSPTHLIKTRGQQVTLRCSPKSGHDTVSWYQQALGQGPQFIFQYYEEEERQRGNFPDRFSGHQFPNYSSELNVNALLLGDSALYLCASSLPAGYYGYTFGSGTRLTVV.

This sequence joins TRBV6-2 or TRBV6-3 and TRBJ2-7; D may be TRBD1 (6 bases). This CDR3 spans 15 amino acids. Between the trimmed V and J ends, which lost 6 bases and 3 bases, there was a span of 18 bases. CDR1 and CDR2 from the germline V gene are MNHEY and SVGEGT. CDR3 loop: CASSKNRPDSYEQYF. In DNA form, the CDR3 reads TGTGCCAGCAGCAAAAACAGGCCGGACAGCTACGAGCAGTACTTC.

This chain joins TRBV7-8 and TRBJ1-6; 7 nucleotides line up with TRBD1. The CDR3 runs 16 residues. Germline loops: CDR1 SGHVS, CDR2 FQNEAQ. With V trimmed by 5 bases and J by 0 bases, 4 bases remained unmatched. Here the CDR3 reads CASSLQGSSYNSPLHF. In DNA form, the CDR3 reads TGTGCCAGCAGCCTACAGGGGAGCTCCTATAATTCACCCCTCCACTTT.